This TCR beta chain derives from a study of blood T cell repertoires in COVID-19. Study at large: Material from acute and convalescent COVID-19 was sourced from the United States, Italy and Spain. The cDNA or gDNA used as material had been derived from T cells, B-cell-depleted T cells, or PBMCs.

CDR1 SGDLS and CDR2 YYNGEE come from the germline V gene. The length of the CDR3 is 15 residues. Trimming shortened V by 7 bases and J by 12 bases, and 27 bases separated the two germline ends. Authors' analysis steps: Amplification from reference gene primers served as the basis for estimated nucleated cell counts. This table comes from immunoSEQ multiplex PCR, and its TCRdb copy is limited to in-frame clones, with some not included. That table supplies the V and J calls and clone size; D and trimming were determined from the DNA. The repertoire holds around 100,000 clones, with roughly nine tenths as singletons.

The gene calls are TRBV9 and TRBJ2-3; tentative D call: TRBD1 (7 bases). Sequencing was carried out using peripheral blood. This TCR was recovered from a human donor in a cohort sampled during active COVID-19. CDR3 nucleotides: TGTGCCAGCTATCCCGAGAGGGGGCTCGGGGGTAAACAGTATTTT. Residues: CASYPERGLGGKQYF.